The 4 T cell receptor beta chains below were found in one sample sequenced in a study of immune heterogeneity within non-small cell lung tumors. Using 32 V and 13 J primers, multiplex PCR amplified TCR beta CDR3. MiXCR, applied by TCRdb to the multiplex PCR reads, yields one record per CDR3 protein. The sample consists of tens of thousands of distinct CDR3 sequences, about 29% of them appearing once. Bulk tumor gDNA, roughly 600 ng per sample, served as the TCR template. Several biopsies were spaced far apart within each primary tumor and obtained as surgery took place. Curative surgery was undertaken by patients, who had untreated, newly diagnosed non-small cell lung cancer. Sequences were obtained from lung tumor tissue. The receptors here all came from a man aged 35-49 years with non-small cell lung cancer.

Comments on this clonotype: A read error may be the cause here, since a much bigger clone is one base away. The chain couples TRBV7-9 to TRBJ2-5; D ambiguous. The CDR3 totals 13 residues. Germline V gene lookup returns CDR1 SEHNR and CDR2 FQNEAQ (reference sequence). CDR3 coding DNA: TGTTCCAGCAGCTTAGGGCTGGAGGAGACCCAGTACTTC. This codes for CSSSLGLEETQYF.

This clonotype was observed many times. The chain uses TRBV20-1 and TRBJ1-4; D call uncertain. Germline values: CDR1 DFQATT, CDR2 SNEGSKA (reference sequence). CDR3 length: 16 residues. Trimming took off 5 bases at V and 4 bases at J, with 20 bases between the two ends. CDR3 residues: CSARGRFAGINEKLFF. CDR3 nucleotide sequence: TGCAGTGCTCGTGGTCGCTTTGCGGGGATTAATGAAAAACTGTTTTTT.

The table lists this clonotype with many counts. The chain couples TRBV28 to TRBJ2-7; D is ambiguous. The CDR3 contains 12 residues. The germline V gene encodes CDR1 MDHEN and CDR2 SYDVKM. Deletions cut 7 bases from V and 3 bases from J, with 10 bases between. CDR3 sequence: CASTTSLYEQYF. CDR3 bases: TGTGCCAGCACCACCTCCCTCTACGAGCAGTACTTC. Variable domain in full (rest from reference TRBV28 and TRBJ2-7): DVKVTQSSRYLVKRTGEKVFLECVQDMDHENMFWYRQDPGLGLRLIYFSYDVKMKEKGDIPEGYSVSREKKERFSLILESASTNQTSMYLCASTTSLYEQYFGPGTRLTVT.

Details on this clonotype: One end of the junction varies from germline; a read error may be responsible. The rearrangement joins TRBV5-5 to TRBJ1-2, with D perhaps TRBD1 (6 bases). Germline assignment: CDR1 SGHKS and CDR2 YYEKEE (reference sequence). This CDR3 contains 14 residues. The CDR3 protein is CAGSKRDTGYGYTF. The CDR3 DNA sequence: TGTGCCGGCAGCAAGCGGGACACCGGCTATGGCTACACCTTC.